The T cell receptor beta chain under discussion was sequenced for a study of identical twins. Template switching added a universal primer site, and cDNA bore unique molecular identifiers. TCRdb passed the 5' RACE reads through MiXCR, listing each CDR3 protein once. Of approximately 590,000 distinct CDR3 sequences in the sample, approximately 9.6% were seen once. The CDR3 runs 15 residues. J gave up 6 bases and V 1 base, and 12 bases lay outside the gene matches. The germline CDR1 and CDR2 sequences are DFQATT and SNEGSKA (reference sequence). Another study also made use of these data, one on yellow fever vaccine responses in identical twins.

The chain couples TRBV20-1 to TRBJ2-7, with 7 bases aligning to TRBD2. The sequenced sample was PBMCs. This TCR came from a woman aged 18-30 years in good health. CDR3 DNA sequence: TGCAGTGCTAGAGTCCAGACTAGCCTCTACGGCGAGCAGTACTTC. Translation gives CSARVQTSLYGEQYF.